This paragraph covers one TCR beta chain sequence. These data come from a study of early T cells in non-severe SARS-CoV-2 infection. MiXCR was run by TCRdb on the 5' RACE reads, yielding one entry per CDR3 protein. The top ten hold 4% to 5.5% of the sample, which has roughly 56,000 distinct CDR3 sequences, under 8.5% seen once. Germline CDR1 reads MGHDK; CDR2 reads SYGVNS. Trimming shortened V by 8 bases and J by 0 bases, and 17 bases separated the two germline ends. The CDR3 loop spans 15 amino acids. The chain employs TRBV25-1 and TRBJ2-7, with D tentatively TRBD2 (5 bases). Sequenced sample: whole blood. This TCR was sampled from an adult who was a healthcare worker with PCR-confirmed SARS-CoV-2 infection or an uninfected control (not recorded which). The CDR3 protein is CASRPGESFSYEQYF. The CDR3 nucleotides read TGTGCCAGCCGCCCCGGGGAATCTTTCTCCTACGAGCAGTACTTC.